This TCR beta chain was identified in a study of cytotoxic CD8 clonotypes in ibrutinib-treated CLL. Overall study results and limits: At ibrutinib response, clonality increased, and at progression it declined back toward baseline. Public clonotypes, found uncommonly, either contracted or stayed stable on treatment.

Concerning this clone: Its antigen is as yet unknown.

Assay used: immunoSEQ multiplex PCR; TCRdb lists only in-frame clones, some missing. The table lists more than 200,000 clones, 60% to 75% of them singletons. The TCR sequence derives from a human donor with chronic lymphocytic leukemia. The sequencing here drew on PBMCs, taken after 24 months of ibrutinib treatment.

The CDR3 bases are TGTGCCAGCAGCGTAGCCCCGGGAGTTATGGCAGGACACAATGAGCAGTTCTTC. Translating it yields CASSVAPGVMAGHNEQFF. The chain links TRBV9 to TRBJ2-1, with D perhaps TRBD2 (6 bases). Germline values: CDR1 SGDLS, CDR2 YYNGEE. The CDR3 spans 18 residues. Trimming cost V 0 bases and J 5 bases, with 21 bases left between them.